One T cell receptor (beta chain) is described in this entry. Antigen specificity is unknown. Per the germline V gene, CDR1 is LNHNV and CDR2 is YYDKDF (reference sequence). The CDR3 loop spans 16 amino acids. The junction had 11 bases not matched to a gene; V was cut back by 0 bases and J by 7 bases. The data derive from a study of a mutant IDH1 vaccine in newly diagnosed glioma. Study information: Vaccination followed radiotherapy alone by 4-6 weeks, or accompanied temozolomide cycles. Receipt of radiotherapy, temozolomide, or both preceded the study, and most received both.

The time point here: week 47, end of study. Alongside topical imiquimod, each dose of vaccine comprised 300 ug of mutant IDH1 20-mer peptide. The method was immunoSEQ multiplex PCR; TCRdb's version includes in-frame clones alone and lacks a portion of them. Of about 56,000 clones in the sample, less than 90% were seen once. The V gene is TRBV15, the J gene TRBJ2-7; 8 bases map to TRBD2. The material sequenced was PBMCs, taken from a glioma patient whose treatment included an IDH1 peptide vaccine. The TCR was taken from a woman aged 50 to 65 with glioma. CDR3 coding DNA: TGTGCCACCAGCAGAGATTTAACGGGGGGGAGTTCAGAGCAGTACTTC. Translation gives CATSRDLTGGSSEQYF.